One and the same sample provided the 32 T cell receptor beta chains below, sequenced in a study of T cell clones after liver transplantation. Sequenced by immunoSEQ multiplex PCR; TCRdb stores in-frame clones only, minus some. This table holds about 75,000 clones, approximately 80% found once. The material sequenced was CD4+ T cells from blood, taken 48 months after liver transplant. These receptors originate from a human patient who received a liver transplant. The graft donor may be the source of some T cells.

The table lists this clone with a few counts. The gene calls are TRBV2 and TRBJ1-1; no firm D call. V dropped 5 bases and J dropped 11 bases, with 12 bases sitting between them. The germline V gene encodes CDR1 SNHLY and CDR2 FYNNEI. This CDR3 comprises 11 residues. The CDR3 sequence: CASSPEGWAFF. The CDR3, as DNA: TGTGCCAGCAGTCCGGAGGGTTGGGCTTTCTTT.

The rearrangement links TRBV28 to TRBJ1-1; TRBD1 is a possible D gene (5 bases). V was trimmed by 7 bases and J by 6 bases, leaving 9 bases between them. Looked up from germline, CDR1 is MDHEN and CDR2 is SYDVKM. The CDR3 spans 11 residues. The CDR3 DNA is TGTGCCAGCACCGGACAAGCTGAAGCTTTCTTT. It encodes CASTGQAEAFF.

This clone was recorded a few times. The chain couples TRBV6-5 to TRBJ1-2, with 7 nucleotides matching TRBD1. CDR1 is MNHEY, CDR2 SVGAGI, per germline. V lost 6 bases and J lost 4; bases outside the gene matches: 8. This CDR3 spans 14 amino acids. For the CDR3, the DNA is TGTGCCAGCAGATATAAGGGGGCCACCTATGGCTACACCTTC. Translated, it gives CASRYKGATYGYTF.

In this sample, this clone turned up a few times. The gene calls are TRBV18 and TRBJ1-5; no firm D call. Trimming removed 4 bases at V and 4 bases at J, with 14 bases between. The CDR3 runs 15 residues. The V gene's germline CDR1 is KGHSH and CDR2 LQKENI. CDR3 region: CASSRTPNVNQPQHF. In DNA form, the CDR3 reads TGTGCCAGCTCACGTACCCCCAATGTGAATCAGCCCCAGCATTTT.

This clone was counted only a few times. The chain joins TRBV7-5 to TRBJ2-5; the table's D call of TRBD2 was not tested on the DNA. TRBV7-5 is flagged as a pseudogene. The CDR3 length is 13 residues. The CDR3 region is CASRSGILETQYF. CDR3 bases: TGTGCCAGTCGAAGCGGGATCTTAGAGACCCAGTACTTC.

The CDR3 DNA sequence: TGTGCCAGCTCGCGAGGGAACGAATATGGCTACACCTTC. Translated, it gives CASSRGNEYGYTF. The gene calls are TRBV6-5 and TRBJ1-2; no clear D gene. The CDR3 consists of 13 residues. Germline-derived CDR1 and CDR2 are MNHEY and SVGAGI. V was clipped by 8 bases and J by 5 bases, with 15 bases between them.

V and J are TRBV25-1 and TRBJ1-1; 9 positions match TRBD1. The CDR3 consists of 13 residues. The germline V gene has CDR1 MGHDK and CDR2 SYGVNS. The V segment lost 4 bases and the J segment 7 bases; nucleotides outside the gene matches: 4. The CDR3 region is CASSVRGQGEAFF. The CDR3 region has the DNA TGTGCCAGCAGTGTCAGGGGACAGGGTGAAGCTTTCTTT.

This chain links TRBV7-6 with TRBJ2-5, with 9 bases aligning to TRBD2. V lost 1 base, J lost 5 bases, and 11 bases stayed unmatched. Germline CDR1 is SGHVS and CDR2 is FNYEAQ. The CDR3 is 17 amino acids. CDR3 loop: CASSLGPAGTSMETQYF. The DNA for the CDR3 is TGTGCCAGCAGCTTAGGACCGGCCGGGACTAGCATGGAGACCCAGTACTTC.

This clone came up once. The CDR3: CASRMTSDSYEQYF. CDR3 coding DNA: TGTGCCAGTAGAATGACTAGTGATTCCTACGAGCAGTACTTC. This chain connects TRBV19 to TRBJ2-7; the D gene is possibly TRBD2 (6 bases). This CDR3 is built from 14 residues. V dropped 6 bases and J dropped 1 base, with 13 bases sitting between them. Germline V lookup: CDR1 LNHDA, CDR2 SQIVND (reference sequence).

The genes are TRBV5-4 and TRBJ2-3; D is undetermined. Per germline, CDR1 SGHNT and CDR2 YYREEE (reference sequence). The CDR3 has 12 residues. Trimming left V 1 base short and J 6 bases short, with 6 bases between. As DNA, the CDR3 is TGTGCCAGCAGCTTGATCAGGGATACGCAGTATTTT. Its translation is CASSLIRDTQYF.

This clone showed up just a few times. The CDR3, as DNA: TGTGCCACCAAGAGAGGGCACAACACAGATACGCAGTATTTT. This sequence encodes CATKRGHNTDTQYF. The rearrangement uses TRBV6-1 and TRBJ2-3; a weak D match, TRBD2 (5 bases). The CDR3 consists of 14 residues. Deletions cut 10 bases from V and 2 bases from J, with 16 bases between. The germline CDR1 and CDR2 sequences are MNHNS and SASEGT.

The chain uses TRBV19 and TRBJ1-1, with D possibly matching TRBD1 (5 bases). Trimming took 2 bases from V and 6 from J, leaving 16 bases between them. This CDR3 region has 15 residues. The germline V gene has CDR1 LNHDA and CDR2 SQIVND (reference sequence). The CDR3 DNA follows: TGTGCCAGTAGTATATCCCCGGGGCGCGGATCTGAAGCTTTCTTT. Protein product: CASSISPGRGSEAFF.

V and J are TRBV30 and TRBJ2-3; TRBD2 matches 7 bases. Trimming cost V 5 bases and J 1 base; bases outside gene matches: 18. Germline lookup yields CDR1 GTSNPN and CDR2 SVGIG (reference sequence). The CDR3 spans 18 residues. In DNA form, the CDR3 reads TGTGCCTGGGAGCGAGGGAGACTAGCCTTTCGTGGCACAGATACGCAGTATTTT. This gives the protein CAWERGRLAFRGTDTQYF.

This clone was detected only once. The V gene is TRBV9, the J gene TRBJ2-5; 9 bases are a match to TRBD1. Germline V gene lookup returns CDR1 SGDLS and CDR2 YYNGEE. V lost 3 bases to trimming and J lost 5 bases; unmatched junction nucleotides: 8. This CDR3 is 15 amino acids long. CDR3 loop: CASSARTGEGETQYF. The CDR3 coding sequence is TGTGCCAGCAGCGCCCGGACAGGGGAGGGGGAGACCCAGTACTTC.

The chain has TRBV7-3 and TRBJ2-1, with D unresolved. V lost 0 bases, J lost 6 bases, and 6 bases lay in between. The CDR3 length is 13 residues. CDR1 and CDR2 from the germline V gene are SGHTA and FQGTGA. The CDR3 bases are TGTGCCAGCAGCTTAACCACCGGCAATGAGCAGTTCTTC. This translates into CASSLTTGNEQFF.

J is TRBJ2-2 and V is TRBV5-1; the D is unclear. The V gene's germline CDR1 is SGHRS and CDR2 YFSETQ. The ends were cut back, 6 bases at V and 4 bases at J, with 10 bases in the middle. The CDR3 is 13 amino acids. The CDR3 sequence: CASTRLSTGELFF. As DNA, the CDR3 is TGCGCCAGCACCCGTTTGAGCACCGGGGAGCTGTTTTTT.

V and J are TRBV7-2 and TRBJ1-5; the D is unclear. The CDR3 runs to 15 residues. V lost 1 base and J lost 0, with 7 bases in between. The germline gives CDR1 SGHTA, CDR2 FQGNSA. The CDR3 spells CASSLVSDSNQPQHF. As DNA, the CDR3 is TGTGCCAGCAGCTTAGTTTCAGATAGCAATCAGCCCCAGCATTTT.

This clone has only a few counts. The rearrangement links TRBV7-9 to TRBJ2-2, with 11 bases fitting TRBD2. The CDR3 spans 16 residues. Germline V lookup: CDR1 SEHNR, CDR2 FQNEAQ (reference sequence). The V and J ends lost 5 bases and 7 bases, in that order; junction bases with no gene match: 9. The CDR3 DNA reads TGTGCCAGCAGCCCTGGACTAGCGGGCCACGGCGGGGAGCTGTTTTTT. Protein sequence: CASSPGLAGHGGELFF.

The rearrangement links TRBV7-2 to TRBJ2-1; 8 nucleotides match TRBD2. The germline V gene encodes CDR1 SGHTA and CDR2 FQGNSA. The CDR3 has 15 amino acids. V gave up 1 base and J gave up 7 bases; unmatched junction bases: 6. The CDR3 sequence: CASSLVAGGHNEQFF. CDR3 nucleotides: TGTGCCAGCAGCTTAGTTGCGGGGGGCCATAATGAGCAGTTCTTC. Variable domain in full (rest from reference TRBV7-2 and TRBJ2-1): GAGVSQSPSNKVTEKGKDVELRCDPISGHTALYWYRQSLGQGLEFLIYFQGNSAPDKSGLPSDRFSAERTGGSVSTLTIQRTQQEDSAVYLCASSLVAGGHNEQFFGPGTRLTVL.

This chain joins TRBV6-1 and TRBJ2-7, with D possibly matching TRBD2 (5 bases). The V end lost 5 bases, the J end lost 6 bases, and 5 bases lay between the germline ends. The CDR3 runs 10 residues. Germline loops: CDR1 MNHNS, CDR2 SASEGT. The CDR3 bases are TGTGCCAGCAGTCGGGGCGAGCAGTACTTC. Protein sequence: CASSRGEQYF.

The chain uses TRBV2 and TRBJ1-1; D may be TRBD1 (6 bases). This CDR3 is built from 12 residues. Per the germline V gene, CDR1 is SNHLY and CDR2 is FYNNEI. V lost 8 bases and J 7 bases, leaving 14 bases between the germline ends. The CDR3 loop is CASSGVDFEAFF. DNA for the CDR3: TGTGCCAGCTCAGGGGTGGATTTTGAAGCTTTCTTT.

This clone has only a few counts. The rearrangement joins TRBV9 to TRBJ1-1, with D hard to call. Deletions cut 4 bases from V and 1 base from J, with 11 bases between. Germline V gene data show CDR1 as SGDLS and CDR2 as YYNGEE. The CDR3 consists of 14 residues. The CDR3 spells CASSPSGRNTEAFF. The CDR3 DNA is TGTGCCAGCAGCCCAAGCGGGAGGAACACTGAAGCTTTCTTT.

The chain links TRBV11-3 to TRBJ2-2; D perhaps matches TRBD2 (5 bases). The CDR3 has 13 amino acids. With 1 base removed from V and 10 bases from J, the gap between germline ends came to 10 bases. Germline-derived CDR1 and CDR2 are SGHNT and YENEEA. This CDR3 reads CASSLVFSEELFF. The CDR3 nucleotides read TGTGCCAGCAGCTTAGTCTTTAGCGAGGAGCTGTTTTTT.

The V and J genes are TRBV10-3 and TRBJ1-6; D gene uncertain. V lost 6 bases to trimming and J lost 3 bases, with 12 bases between them. The CDR3 runs 15 residues. Per the germline V gene, CDR1 is ENHRY and CDR2 is SYGVKD. CDR3 sequence: CAIRAGPDYNSPLHF. The CDR3 region has the DNA TGTGCCATCAGGGCGGGCCCCGACTATAATTCACCCCTCCACTTT.

The chain carries TRBV7-2 and TRBJ1-5, with D perhaps matching TRBD1 (5 bases). The CDR3 sequence is 16 residues long. The V gene lost 4 bases and the J gene lost 3 bases, with 16 bases spanning the gap. Germline V gene sequence: CDR1 SGHTA, CDR2 FQGNSA. The CDR3 loop is CASSSTPRQYNQPQHF. In DNA, the CDR3 is TGTGCCAGCAGCTCAACCCCAAGACAGTACAATCAGCCCCAGCATTTT.

This sequence joins TRBV7-6 and TRBJ2-5, with TRBD1 matching 12 bases. CDR1 is SGHVS and CDR2 is FNYEAQ in the germline V gene. CDR3 length equals 15 residues. V was pared by 3 bases and J by 5 bases, with 4 bases of the junction left unmatched. CDR3 protein: CASSLGTGGDETQYF. Written as DNA, the CDR3 is TGTGCCAGCAGCTTGGGGACAGGGGGCGATGAGACCCAGTACTTC.

This clone has a handful of counts. J is TRBJ1-6 and V is TRBV6-5; D is unresolved. The CDR3 has 15 amino acids. Germline assignment: CDR1 MNHEY and CDR2 SVGAGI. The V end lost 5 bases, the J end lost 10 bases, and 18 bases lay between the germline ends. The CDR3 DNA sequence: TGTGCCAGCAGTAATGGACGGCTCAGCTGGTCACCCCTCCACTTT. It encodes CASSNGRLSWSPLHF.

V is TRBV7-9 and J is TRBJ2-1, with D tentatively TRBD1 (6 bases). Germline CDR1 is SEHNR and CDR2 is FQNEAQ (reference sequence). V was trimmed by 5 bases and J by 3 bases, leaving 11 bases between them. This CDR3 comprises 14 residues. The CDR3 sequence is CASSPQGYYNEQFF. CDR3 bases: TGTGCCAGCAGCCCACAGGGCTACTACAATGAGCAGTTCTTC.

The V gene is TRBV9, the J gene TRBJ2-5; 7 bases align to TRBD1. V dropped 3 bases and J dropped 5; count of bases not matched to a gene: 7. The CDR3 is made up of 14 amino acids. CDR1 is SGDLS, CDR2 YYNGEE, per germline. The CDR3 protein is CASSATDRVETQYF. The CDR3 DNA is TGTGCCAGCAGCGCCACTGACAGGGTGGAGACCCAGTACTTC.

The chain uses TRBV7-2 and TRBJ2-5; TRBD1 agrees at 7 bases. Per germline, CDR1 SGHTA and CDR2 FQGNSA. The trim removed 0 bases at V and 2 bases at J, leaving 3 bases unmatched. CDR3 size: 15 residues. CDR3 loop: CASSLAGTVQETQYF. The CDR3 DNA reads TGTGCCAGCAGCTTAGCTGGGACAGTTCAAGAGACCCAGTACTTC.

The chain joins TRBV7-9 to TRBJ2-5, with 7 bases lining up with TRBD2. Germline trimming cut 4 bases from V and 7 bases from J; bases unmatched to any gene: 12. CDR3 size: 15 residues. CDR1 and CDR2 (germline): SEHNR, FQNEAQ (reference sequence). This chain's CDR3 is CASSSDQSREVTQYF. Written as DNA, the CDR3 is TGTGCCAGCAGCTCAGACCAAAGTCGGGAGGTGACCCAGTACTTC.

The chain links TRBV27 to TRBJ2-1; tentative D call: TRBD2 (6 bases). In germline, CDR1 is MNHEY, CDR2 SMNVEV (reference sequence). The germline V and J ends were trimmed by 6 bases and 9 bases, with 12 bases remaining between them. The CDR3 is 12 residues long. For the CDR3, the DNA is TGTGCCAGCAGCCCGCCCGGGGGTGAGCAGTTCTTC. Its translation: CASSPPGGEQFF.